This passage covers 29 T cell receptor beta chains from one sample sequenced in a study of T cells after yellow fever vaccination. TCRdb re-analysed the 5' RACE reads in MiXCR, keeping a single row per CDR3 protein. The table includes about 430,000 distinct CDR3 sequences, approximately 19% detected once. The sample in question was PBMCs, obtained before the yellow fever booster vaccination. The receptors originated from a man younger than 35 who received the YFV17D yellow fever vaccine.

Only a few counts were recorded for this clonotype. The CDR3 region has the DNA TGTGCCAGCATGGCTAGCGGGGGTGATGAGCAGTTCTTC. Its translation: CASMASGGDEQFF. The V gene is TRBV6-5, the J gene TRBJ2-1; 10 bases agree with TRBD2. CDR3 length: 13 amino acids. Germline CDR1 MNHEY, CDR2 SVGAGI. The J segment lost 8 bases and the V segment lost 7 bases, leaving 5 bases of the junction unmatched.

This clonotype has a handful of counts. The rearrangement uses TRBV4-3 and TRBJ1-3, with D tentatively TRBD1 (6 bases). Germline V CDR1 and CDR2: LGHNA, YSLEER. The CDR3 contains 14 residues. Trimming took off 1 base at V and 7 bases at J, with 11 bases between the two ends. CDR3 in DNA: TGCGCCAGCAGCCAAGGACAGGAGGGGAACACCATATATTTT. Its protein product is CASSQGQEGNTIYF.

The CDR3, as DNA: TGCAGTGCTCGGAGACAGGGGTATGGCTACACCTTC. It codes for CSARRQGYGYTF. The chain carries TRBV20-1 and TRBJ1-2; 8 positions match TRBD1. The CDR3 is 12 residues long. From germline, CDR1 is DFQATT and CDR2 SNEGSKA (reference sequence). V lost 5 bases and J lost 5; bases outside the gene matches: 4.

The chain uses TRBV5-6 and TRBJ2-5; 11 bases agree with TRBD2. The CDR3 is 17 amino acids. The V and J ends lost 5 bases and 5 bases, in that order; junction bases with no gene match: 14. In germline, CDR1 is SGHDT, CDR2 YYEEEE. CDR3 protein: CASSQPIAGGLFETQYF. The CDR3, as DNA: TGTGCCAGCAGTCAACCGATAGCGGGGGGGCTTTTCGAGACCCAGTACTTC.

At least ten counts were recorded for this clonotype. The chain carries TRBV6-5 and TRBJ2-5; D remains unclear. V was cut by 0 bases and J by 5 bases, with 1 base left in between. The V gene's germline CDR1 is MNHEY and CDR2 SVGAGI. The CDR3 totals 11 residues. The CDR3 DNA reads TGTGCCAGCAGTTACTCGGAGACCCAGTACTTC. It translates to CASSYSETQYF.

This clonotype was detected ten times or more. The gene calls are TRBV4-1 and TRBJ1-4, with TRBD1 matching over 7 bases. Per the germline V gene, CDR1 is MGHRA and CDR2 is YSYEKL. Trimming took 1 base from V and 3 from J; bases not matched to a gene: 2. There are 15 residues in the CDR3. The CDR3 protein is CASSQAGTANEKLFF. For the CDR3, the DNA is TGCGCCAGCAGCCAAGCCGGGACAGCTAATGAAAAACTGTTTTTT.

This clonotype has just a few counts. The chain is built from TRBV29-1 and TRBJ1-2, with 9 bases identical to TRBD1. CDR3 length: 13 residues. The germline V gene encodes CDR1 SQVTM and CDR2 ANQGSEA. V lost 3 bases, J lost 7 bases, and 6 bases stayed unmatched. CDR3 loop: CSVDVQGAVGYTF. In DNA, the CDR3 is TGCAGCGTTGACGTACAGGGGGCTGTTGGCTACACCTTC.

CDR3 loop: CASSLFEGDTQYF. CDR3 sequence (DNA): TGCGCCAGCAGCTTATTCGAGGGGGATACGCAGTATTTT. The J gene is TRBJ2-3, the V gene TRBV5-1; D may match TRBD1 or TRBD2 (5 bases each). V dropped 2 bases and J dropped 6 bases, with 10 bases sitting between them. The germline CDR1 and CDR2 sequences are SGHRS and YFSETQ. This CDR3 is 13 amino acids long.

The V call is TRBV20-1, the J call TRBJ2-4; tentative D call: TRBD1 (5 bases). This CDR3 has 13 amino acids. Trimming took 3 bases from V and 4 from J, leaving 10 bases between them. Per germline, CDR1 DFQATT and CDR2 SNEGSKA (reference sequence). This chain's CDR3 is CSASPAGKNIQYF. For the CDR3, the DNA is TGCAGTGCTAGTCCGGCAGGGAAAAACATTCAGTACTTC.

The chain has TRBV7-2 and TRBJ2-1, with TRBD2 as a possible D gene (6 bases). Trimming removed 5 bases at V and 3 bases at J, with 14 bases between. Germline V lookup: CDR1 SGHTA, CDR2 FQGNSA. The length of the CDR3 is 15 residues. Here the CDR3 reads CASSPLHGGYNEQFF. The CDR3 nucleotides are TGTGCCAGCAGCCCGTTACACGGGGGCTACAATGAGCAGTTCTTC. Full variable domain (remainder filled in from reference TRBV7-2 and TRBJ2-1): GAGVSQSPSNKVTEKGKDVELRCDPISGHTALYWYRQSLGQGLEFLIYFQGNSAPDKSGLPSDRFSAERTGGSVSTLTIQRTQQEDSAVYLCASSPLHGGYNEQFFGPGTRLTVL.

The CDR3 is CASSTDSYEQYF. Written as DNA, the CDR3 is TGTGCCAGCTCAACCGACAGCTACGAGCAGTACTTC. The chain employs TRBV18 and TRBJ2-7, with D possibly TRBD1 on 5 matching bases. Trimming shortened V by 5 bases and J by 3 bases, and 8 bases separated the two germline ends. There are 12 residues in the CDR3. Germline CDR1 is KGHSH and CDR2 is LQKENI.

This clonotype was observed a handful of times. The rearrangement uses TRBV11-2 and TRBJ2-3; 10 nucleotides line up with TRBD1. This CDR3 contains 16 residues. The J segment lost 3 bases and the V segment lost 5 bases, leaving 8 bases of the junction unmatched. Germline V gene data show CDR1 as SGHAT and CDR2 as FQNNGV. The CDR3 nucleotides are TGTGCCAGCAGCCCGCCGGACAGGGGGATTACAGATACGCAGTATTTT. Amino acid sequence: CASSPPDRGITDTQYF.

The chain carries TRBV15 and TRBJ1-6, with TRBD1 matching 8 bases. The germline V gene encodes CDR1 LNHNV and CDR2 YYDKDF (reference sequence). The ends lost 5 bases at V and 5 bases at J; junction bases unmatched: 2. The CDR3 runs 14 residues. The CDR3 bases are TGTGCCACCAGCCCGGACAGGGATAATTCACCCCTCCACTTT. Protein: CATSPDRDNSPLHF.

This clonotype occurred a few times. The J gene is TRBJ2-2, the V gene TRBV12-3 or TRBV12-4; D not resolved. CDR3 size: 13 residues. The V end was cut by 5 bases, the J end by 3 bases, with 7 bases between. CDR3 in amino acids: CASSRQDTGELFF. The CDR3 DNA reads TGTGCCAGCAGTCGACAAGACACCGGGGAGCTGTTTTTT.

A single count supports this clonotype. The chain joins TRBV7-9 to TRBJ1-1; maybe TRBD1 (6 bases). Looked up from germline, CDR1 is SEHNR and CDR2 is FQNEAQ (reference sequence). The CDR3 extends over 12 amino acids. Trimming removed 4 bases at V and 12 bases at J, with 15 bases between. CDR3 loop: CASSYGSGETFF. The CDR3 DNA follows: TGTGCCAGCAGCTATGGATCAGGGGAGACTTTCTTT.

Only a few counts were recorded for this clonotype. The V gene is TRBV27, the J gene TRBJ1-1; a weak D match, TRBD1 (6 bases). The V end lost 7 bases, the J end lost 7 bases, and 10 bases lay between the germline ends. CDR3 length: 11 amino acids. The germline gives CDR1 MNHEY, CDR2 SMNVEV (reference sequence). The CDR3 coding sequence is TGTGCCAGCAAGGGGGACTTTGAAGCTTTCTTT. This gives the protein CASKGDFEAFF.

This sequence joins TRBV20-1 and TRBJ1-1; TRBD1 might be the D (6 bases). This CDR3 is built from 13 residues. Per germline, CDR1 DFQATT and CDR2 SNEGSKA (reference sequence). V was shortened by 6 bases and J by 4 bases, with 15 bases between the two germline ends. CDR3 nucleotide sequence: TGCAGTGCCAGGGGCGGAGGAGCCACTGAAGCTTTCTTT. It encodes CSARGGGATEAFF.

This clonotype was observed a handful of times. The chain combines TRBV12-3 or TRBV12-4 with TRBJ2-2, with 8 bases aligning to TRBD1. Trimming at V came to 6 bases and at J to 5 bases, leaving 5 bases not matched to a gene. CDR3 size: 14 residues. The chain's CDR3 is CASSWTGLTGELFF. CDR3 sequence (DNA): TGTGCCAGCAGCTGGACAGGGCTTACCGGGGAGCTGTTTTTT.

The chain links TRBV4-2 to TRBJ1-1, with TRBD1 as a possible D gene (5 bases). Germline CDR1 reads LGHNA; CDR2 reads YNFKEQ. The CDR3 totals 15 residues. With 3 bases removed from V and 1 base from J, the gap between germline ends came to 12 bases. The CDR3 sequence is CASSHLGRWNTEAFF. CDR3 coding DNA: TGTGCCAGCAGCCATTTGGGACGTTGGAACACTGAAGCTTTCTTT.

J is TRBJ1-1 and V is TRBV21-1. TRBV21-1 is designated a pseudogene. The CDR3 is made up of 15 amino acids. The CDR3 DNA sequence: TGTGCCAGCAGCAAAGGGCCGGGGTCTTCGCTAGAAGCTTTCTTT. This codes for CASSKGPGSSLEAFF.

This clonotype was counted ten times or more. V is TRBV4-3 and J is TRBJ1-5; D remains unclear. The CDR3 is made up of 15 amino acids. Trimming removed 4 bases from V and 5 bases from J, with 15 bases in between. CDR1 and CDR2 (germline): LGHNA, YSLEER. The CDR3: CASSLRVALDQPQHF. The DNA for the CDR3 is TGCGCCAGCAGCCTTAGGGTAGCCCTCGATCAGCCCCAGCATTTT.

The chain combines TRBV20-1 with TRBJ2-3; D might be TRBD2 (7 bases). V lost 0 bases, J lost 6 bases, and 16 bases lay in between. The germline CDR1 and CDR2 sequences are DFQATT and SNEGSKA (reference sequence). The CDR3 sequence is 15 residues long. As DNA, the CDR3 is TGCAGTGCTAGAGATGCTGGGGGGGCCTCCGATACGCAGTATTTT. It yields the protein CSARDAGGASDTQYF.

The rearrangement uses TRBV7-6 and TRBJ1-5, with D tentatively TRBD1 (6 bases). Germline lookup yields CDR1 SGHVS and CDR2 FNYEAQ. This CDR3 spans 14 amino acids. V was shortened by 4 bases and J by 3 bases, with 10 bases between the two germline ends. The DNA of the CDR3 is TGTGCCAGCAGCTCGAACAGGGCCAATCAGCCCCAGCATTTT. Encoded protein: CASSSNRANQPQHF.

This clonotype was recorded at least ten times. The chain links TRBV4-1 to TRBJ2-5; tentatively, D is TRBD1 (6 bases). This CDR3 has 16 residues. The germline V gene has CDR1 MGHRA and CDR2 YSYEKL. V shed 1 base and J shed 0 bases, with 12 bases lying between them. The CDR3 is CASSQARQEYQETQYF. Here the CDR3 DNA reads TGCGCCAGCAGCCAAGCCCGACAGGAGTACCAAGAGACCCAGTACTTC.

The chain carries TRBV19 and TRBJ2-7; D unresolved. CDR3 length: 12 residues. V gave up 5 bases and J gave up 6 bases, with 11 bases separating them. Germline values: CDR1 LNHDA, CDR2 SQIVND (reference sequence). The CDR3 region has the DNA TGTGCCAGTAGTCCGCGTGGACGCGAGCAGTACTTC. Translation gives CASSPRGREQYF.

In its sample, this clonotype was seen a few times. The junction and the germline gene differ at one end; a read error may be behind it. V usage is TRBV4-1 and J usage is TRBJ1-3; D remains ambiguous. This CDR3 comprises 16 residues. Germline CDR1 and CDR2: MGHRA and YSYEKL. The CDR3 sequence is CASSQDRRVSRNTIYF. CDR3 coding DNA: TGCGCCAGCAGCCAAGACCGAAGGGTCTCTCGAAACACCATATATTTT.

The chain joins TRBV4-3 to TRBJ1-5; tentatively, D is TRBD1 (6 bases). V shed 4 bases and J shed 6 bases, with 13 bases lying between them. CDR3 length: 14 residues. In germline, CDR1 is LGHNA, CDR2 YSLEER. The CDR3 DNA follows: TGCGCCAGCAGCCGGGGGCAGCAGGGTCAGCCCCAGCATTTT. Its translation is CASSRGQQGQPQHF.

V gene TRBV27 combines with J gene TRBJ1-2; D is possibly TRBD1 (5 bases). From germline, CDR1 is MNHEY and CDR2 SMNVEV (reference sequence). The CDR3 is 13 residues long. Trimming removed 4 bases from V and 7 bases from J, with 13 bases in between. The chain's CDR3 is CASSSRQFAGYTF. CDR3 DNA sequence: TGTGCCAGCAGTTCCCGACAGTTCGCTGGCTACACCTTC.

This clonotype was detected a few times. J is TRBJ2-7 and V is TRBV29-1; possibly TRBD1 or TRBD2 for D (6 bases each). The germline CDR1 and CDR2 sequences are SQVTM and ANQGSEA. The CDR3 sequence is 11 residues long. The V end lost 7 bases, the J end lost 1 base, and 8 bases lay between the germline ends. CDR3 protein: CSGGTSYEQYF. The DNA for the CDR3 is TGCAGCGGCGGGACATCCTACGAGCAGTACTTC.